Each of the 29 T cell receptor beta chains below was sequenced from the same sample in a study of CD8+CD57+ T cells in acquired aplastic anemia. Profiles of TCR beta VDJ and CDR3 were generated from a genomic DNA template. TCRdb redid the calling of the reads with MiXCR, one entry per CDR3 protein. The data contain some 120,000 distinct CDR3 sequences, 48% of them seen just once; the ten biggest clones take up about 2.7%. The specimen sequenced was sorted CD4+, CD8+, or CD8+CD57+ T cells (not recorded which) from PBMCs. These receptors came from a human donor in good health, serving as a control.

Details on this clonotype: A much larger clone differs from this one at a single base, so this may be a read error. No conserved phenylalanine or tryptophan ends this CDR3, so it is likely a read error. The chain links TRBV5-1 to TRBJ1-4, with TRBD1 identical over 11 bases. The CDR3 loop spans 14 amino acids. The V and J ends lost 5 bases and 8 bases, in that order; junction bases with no gene match: 5. From germline, CDR1 is SGHRS and CDR2 YFSETQ. Here the CDR3 reads CASRGTGGIEKLFL. Written as DNA, the CDR3 is TGCGCCAGCAGAGGGACAGGGGGGATCGAAAAACTGTTTCTT.

CDR3 amino acids: CSARVRRGGADTQYF. CDR3 nucleotides: TGCAGTGCTAGAGTGCGACGGGGGGGAGCAGATACGCAGTATTTT. The rearrangement links TRBV20-1 to TRBJ2-3; 8 positions match TRBD2. Germline CDR1 is DFQATT and CDR2 is SNEGSKA (reference sequence). This CDR3 is built from 15 residues. Trimming cost V 1 base and J 4 bases; bases outside gene matches: 7.

V and J are TRBV7-6 and TRBJ2-5; D gene ambiguous. The CDR3 length is 12 residues. Trimming took 5 bases from V and 4 from J, leaving 8 bases between them. CDR1 SGHVS and CDR2 FNYEAQ come from the germline V gene. The CDR3 coding sequence is TGTGCCAGCAGCCGGTGGCGAGAGACCCAGTACTTC. Its translation is CASSRWRETQYF.

J is TRBJ2-2 and V is TRBV25-1; possibly TRBD2 for D (6 bases). Germline V gene lookup returns CDR1 MGHDK and CDR2 SYGVNS. V lost 5 bases and J 7 bases, leaving 8 bases between the germline ends. CDR3 length: 12 residues. The CDR3 DNA follows: TGTGCCAGCAGTTACGGGGGCGGGGAGCTGTTTTTT. Its translation is CASSYGGGELFF.

The CDR3 DNA reads TGTGCCAGCAGTGAATTCGAGGTGGGGACCTCCTACGAGCAGTACTTC. Amino acids: CASSEFEVGTSYEQYF. V usage is TRBV25-1 and J usage is TRBJ2-7, with D tentatively TRBD1 or TRBD2 (5 bases each). The CDR3 is made up of 16 amino acids. Deletions cut 1 base from V and 0 bases from J, with 13 bases between. Germline loops: CDR1 MGHDK, CDR2 SYGVNS.

The V gene is TRBV18, the J gene TRBJ1-1, with D perhaps TRBD1 (6 bases). The germline gives CDR1 KGHSH, CDR2 LQKENI. The V and J ends lost 1 base and 3 bases respectively, with 12 bases between them. There are 15 residues in the CDR3. The CDR3 here is CASSPLTGMYTEAFF. The CDR3, as DNA: TGTGCCAGCTCACCACTAACAGGGATGTACACTGAAGCTTTCTTT.

The chain combines TRBV5-1 with TRBJ1-1; D gene unclear. V was pared by 0 bases and J by 0 bases, with 9 bases between. Germline CDR1 SGHRS, CDR2 YFSETQ. CDR3 length equals 15 residues. As DNA, the CDR3 is TGCGCCAGCAGCTTGGTCGGAGACATGAACACTGAAGCTTTCTTT. The encoded protein is CASSLVGDMNTEAFF.

The chain has TRBV4-2 and TRBJ2-1; D is perhaps TRBD2 (6 bases). Germline V lookup: CDR1 LGHNA, CDR2 YNFKEQ. Trimming stripped 3 bases from V and 7 bases from J, with 16 bases between. The CDR3 consists of 15 residues. In DNA, the CDR3 is TGTGCCAGCAGCCAGGACTATTCTCCTCTGAATGAGCAGTTCTTC. Translation gives CASSQDYSPLNEQFF.

This clonotype was recorded many times. The chain couples TRBV11-3 to TRBJ2-3; the D gene is possibly TRBD2 (6 bases). Germline V gene data show CDR1 as SGHNT and CDR2 as YENEEA. The length of the CDR3 is 13 residues. The V gene lost 5 bases and the J gene lost 4 bases, with 10 bases spanning the gap. CDR3 nucleotides: TGTGCCAGCAGCGGAGGGACCCCAGATACGCAGTATTTT. Amino acids: CASSGGTPDTQYF. The full variable domain, completed using reference TRBV11-3 and TRBJ2-3, is EAGVVQSPRYKIIEKKQPVAFWCNPISGHNTLYWYLQNLGQGPELLIRYENEEAVDDSQLPKDRFSAERLKGVDSTLKIQPAELGDSAVYLCASSGGTPDTQYFGPGTRLTVL.

This clonotype was counted many times. The rearrangement joins TRBV6-1 to TRBJ2-7, with 9 bases identical to TRBD1. CDR1 is MNHNS, CDR2 SASEGT, per germline. The length of the CDR3 is 15 residues. The J segment lost 3 bases and the V segment lost 6 bases, leaving 9 bases of the junction unmatched. For the CDR3, the DNA is TGTGCCAGCAGAAGCCGTGGACAGGGGATCTACGAGCAGTACTTC. Amino acids: CASRSRGQGIYEQYF.

The V and J genes are TRBV19 and TRBJ2-7, with 10 nucleotides matching TRBD1. Trimming at V came to 1 base and at J to 5 bases, leaving 5 bases not matched to a gene. The CDR3 totals 15 residues. CDR1 and CDR2 from the germline V gene are LNHDA and SQIVND (reference sequence). CDR3 in amino acids: CASSIGGTGENEQYF. In nucleotides, the CDR3 is TGTGCCAGTAGTATAGGCGGGACAGGGGAGAACGAGCAGTACTTC.

The chain has TRBV2 and TRBJ2-7; 9 nucleotides line up with TRBD1. V lost 7 bases, J lost 1 base, and 5 bases stayed unmatched. The CDR3 loop spans 14 amino acids. Germline lookup yields CDR1 SNHLY and CDR2 FYNNEI. This CDR3 reads CASNLGTGSYEQYF. CDR3 DNA sequence: TGTGCCAGCAACCTCGGGACAGGGTCCTACGAGCAGTACTTC.

In the case of this clonotype: A single base separates this from a much larger clone, so it may be a read error. This chain joins TRBV7-3 and TRBJ2-3; D perhaps matches TRBD1 (5 bases). The CDR3 sequence is 14 residues long. The V end was cut by 7 bases, the J end by 2 bases, with 13 bases between. Per germline, CDR1 SGHTA and CDR2 FQGTGA. CDR3 sequence: CASTSGWSTDTQYF. The CDR3 nucleotides read TGTGCCAGCACCTCAGGGTGGTCCACAGATACGCAGTATTTT.

This clonotype was seen ten or more times. The rearrangement links TRBV19 to TRBJ2-7; 10 bases are a match to TRBD2. This CDR3 comprises 14 residues. V lost 3 bases and J lost 2; bases outside the gene matches: 1. The germline CDR1 and CDR2 sequences are LNHDA and SQIVND (reference sequence). The CDR3 sequence is CASSISGGAYEQYF. The CDR3 nucleotides are TGTGCCAGTAGTATCAGCGGGGGGGCCTACGAGCAGTACTTC.

This clonotype showed up just a few times. The chain combines TRBV30 with TRBJ1-1; D call uncertain. Germline CDR1 GTSNPN, CDR2 SVGIG (reference sequence). Trimming took off 3 bases at V and 3 bases at J, with 8 bases between the two ends. The CDR3 contains 12 residues. The CDR3 spells CAWRGTHTEAFF. Here the CDR3 DNA reads TGTGCCTGGAGGGGCACCCACACTGAAGCTTTCTTT.

This clonotype was seen at least ten times. This rearrangement joins TRBV24-1 to TRBJ2-3; 14 positions match TRBD2. After removal of 2 bases from V and 1 base from J, the junction contained 4 bases not matched to a gene. The CDR3 has 18 amino acids. Germline values: CDR1 KGHDR, CDR2 SFDVKD. CDR3 nucleotides: TGTGCCACCAGTGATTCAGAGGGACTAGCGGGGGGCACAGATACGCAGTATTTT. Encoded protein: CATSDSEGLAGGTDTQYF.

Notes on this clonotype: A read error may be the cause here, since a much bigger clone is one base away. This sequence joins TRBV5-1 and TRBJ2-3; 9 bases align to TRBD1. This CDR3 contains 17 residues. Germline loops: CDR1 SGHRS, CDR2 YFSETQ. For the CDR3, the DNA is TGCGCCGGCAGCTTGGCCCTACAGGGGGCCAGAGGAGATACGCAGTATTTT. Its protein product is CAGSLALQGARGDTQYF.

The chain is built from TRBV2 and TRBJ1-2, with 7 bases lining up with TRBD1. This CDR3 region has 11 residues. Germline trimming cut 10 bases from V and 7 bases from J; bases unmatched to any gene: 6. Per the germline V gene, CDR1 is SNHLY and CDR2 is FYNNEI. The DNA for the CDR3 is TGTGCCACCACGACAGGGACTGGCTACACCTTC. Amino acid sequence: CATTTGTGYTF.

V usage is TRBV4-3 and J usage is TRBJ1-2; weak D call: TRBD1 (5 bases). CDR1 LGHNA and CDR2 YSLEER come from the germline V gene. Deletions cut 4 bases from V and 0 bases from J, with 12 bases between. CDR3 length: 15 residues. Here the CDR3 DNA reads TGCGCCAGCAGCCCCACCGGGACCGCTAACTATGGCTACACCTTC. Translated: CASSPTGTANYGYTF.

The chain employs TRBV30 and TRBJ2-7; D is unclear. CDR1 GTSNPN and CDR2 SVGIG come from the germline V gene (reference sequence). Trimming shortened V by 7 bases and J by 1 base, and 5 bases separated the two germline ends. The CDR3 totals 10 residues. The CDR3 nucleotides are TGTGCCTCCCTGTCCTACGAGCAGTACGTC. This codes for CASLSYEQYV.

This clonotype was seen many times. V gene TRBV7-6 combines with J gene TRBJ2-5; no firm D call. Trimming stripped 8 bases from V and 5 bases from J, with 9 bases between. This CDR3 contains 11 residues. Germline V gives CDR1 SGHVS, CDR2 FNYEAQ. The CDR3 bases are TGTGCCAGCGGCCCATCCGAGACCCAGTACTTC. It translates to CASGPSETQYF. The full variable domain, rest sourced from reference TRBV7-6 and TRBJ2-5, is GAGVSQSPRYKVTKRGQDVALRCDPISGHVSLYWYRQALGQGPEFLTYFNYEAQQDKSGLPNDRFSAERPEGSISTLTIQRTEQRDSAMYRCASGPSETQYFGPGTRLLVL.

The chain carries TRBV29-1 and TRBJ1-1; perhaps TRBD1 as D (5 bases). CDR3 size: 13 residues. Germline V CDR1 and CDR2: SQVTM, ANQGSEA. V was shortened by 0 bases and J by 6 bases, with 11 bases between the two germline ends. The CDR3, as DNA: TGCAGCGTTGAAGAGGGCAGGGACGCTGAAGCTTTCTTT. As protein: CSVEEGRDAEAFF.

Concerning this clonotype itself: Lacking the conserved final phenylalanine or tryptophan, this CDR3 likely reflects a read error. The chain employs TRBV9 and TRBJ1-2, with D unclear. V gave up 3 bases and J gave up 2 bases, with 8 bases separating them. This CDR3 has 13 amino acids. Germline-derived CDR1 and CDR2 are SGDLS and YYNGEE. CDR3 nucleotide sequence: TGTGCCAGCAGCGCCCAGCGAAACTATGGCTACACCGTC. Amino acid sequence: CASSAQRNYGYTV.

This chain joins TRBV7-8 and TRBJ2-7, with D maybe TRBD2 (5 bases). Germline V gene lookup returns CDR1 SGHVS and CDR2 FQNEAQ. Trimming removed 2 bases at V and 6 bases at J, with 8 bases between. This CDR3 region has 12 residues. CDR3: CASSLSGVEQYF. The CDR3 nucleotides are TGTGCCAGCAGCTTATCCGGGGTCGAGCAGTACTTC.

The rearrangement joins TRBV2 to TRBJ2-7; 11 nucleotides match TRBD1. V trimming: 8 bases; J trimming: 1 base; junction bases outside the gene matches: 7. The V gene's germline CDR1 is SNHLY and CDR2 FYNNEI. This CDR3 has 15 residues. The CDR3, as DNA: TGTGCCAGCGATACTGGGACAGGGGGTTCCTACGAGCAGTACTTC. As protein: CASDTGTGGSYEQYF.

This clonotype was counted at least ten times. The J gene is TRBJ2-7, the V gene TRBV6-2 or TRBV6-3; D uncertain. The germline CDR1 and CDR2 sequences are MNHEY and SVGEGT. The CDR3 sequence is 12 residues long. V lost 5 bases, J lost 3 bases, and 8 bases lay in between. The CDR3 nucleotides are TGTGCCAGCAGTACCACGTTCTACGAGCAGTACTTC. It yields the protein CASSTTFYEQYF.

The table lists this clonotype with many counts. The chain has TRBV7-9 and TRBJ2-5; perhaps TRBD1 as D (5 bases). The CDR3 sequence is 15 residues long. Germline V gene lookup returns CDR1 SEHNR and CDR2 FQNEAQ (reference sequence). V was cut by 5 bases and J by 2 bases, with 15 bases left in between. The CDR3 spells CASSHRQTVQETQYF. In nucleotides, the CDR3 is TGTGCCAGCAGCCACAGACAGACAGTACAAGAGACCCAGTACTTC.

This chain links TRBV10-3 with TRBJ1-5; TRBD1 matches 11 bases. In germline, CDR1 is ENHRY, CDR2 SYGVKD. J lost 4 bases, V lost 5 bases, and 4 bases had no gene match. The CDR3 extends over 15 amino acids. The CDR3 region has the DNA TGTGCCATCAGTCGAGGGACAGGGGGTAATCAGCCCCAGCATTTT. Its protein product is CAISRGTGGNQPQHF.

The rearrangement uses TRBV15 and TRBJ1-6, with TRBD1 identical over 7 bases. This CDR3 comprises 17 residues. Trimming took 3 bases from V and 7 from J; bases not matched to a gene: 12. CDR1 is LNHNV, CDR2 YYDKDF, per germline (reference sequence). The CDR3 is CATSRLRWDRINSPLHF. CDR3 nucleotides: TGTGCCACCAGCAGGCTACGATGGGACAGAATAAATTCACCCCTCCACTTT.